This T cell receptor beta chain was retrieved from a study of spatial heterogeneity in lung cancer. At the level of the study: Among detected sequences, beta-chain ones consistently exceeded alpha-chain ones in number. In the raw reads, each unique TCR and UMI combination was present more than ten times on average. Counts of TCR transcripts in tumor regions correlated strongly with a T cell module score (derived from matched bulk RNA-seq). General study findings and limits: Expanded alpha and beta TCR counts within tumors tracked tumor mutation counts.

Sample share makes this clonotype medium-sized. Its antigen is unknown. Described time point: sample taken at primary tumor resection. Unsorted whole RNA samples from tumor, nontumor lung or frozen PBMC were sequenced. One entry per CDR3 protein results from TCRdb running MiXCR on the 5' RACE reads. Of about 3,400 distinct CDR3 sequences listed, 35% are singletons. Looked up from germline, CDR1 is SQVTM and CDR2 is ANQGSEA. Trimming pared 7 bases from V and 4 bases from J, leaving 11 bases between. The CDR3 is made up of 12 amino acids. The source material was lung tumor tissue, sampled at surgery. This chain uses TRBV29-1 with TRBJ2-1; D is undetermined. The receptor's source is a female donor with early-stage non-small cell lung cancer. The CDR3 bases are TGCAGCGCTACCGACCGGTACAATGAGCAGTTCTTC. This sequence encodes CSATDRYNEQFF.